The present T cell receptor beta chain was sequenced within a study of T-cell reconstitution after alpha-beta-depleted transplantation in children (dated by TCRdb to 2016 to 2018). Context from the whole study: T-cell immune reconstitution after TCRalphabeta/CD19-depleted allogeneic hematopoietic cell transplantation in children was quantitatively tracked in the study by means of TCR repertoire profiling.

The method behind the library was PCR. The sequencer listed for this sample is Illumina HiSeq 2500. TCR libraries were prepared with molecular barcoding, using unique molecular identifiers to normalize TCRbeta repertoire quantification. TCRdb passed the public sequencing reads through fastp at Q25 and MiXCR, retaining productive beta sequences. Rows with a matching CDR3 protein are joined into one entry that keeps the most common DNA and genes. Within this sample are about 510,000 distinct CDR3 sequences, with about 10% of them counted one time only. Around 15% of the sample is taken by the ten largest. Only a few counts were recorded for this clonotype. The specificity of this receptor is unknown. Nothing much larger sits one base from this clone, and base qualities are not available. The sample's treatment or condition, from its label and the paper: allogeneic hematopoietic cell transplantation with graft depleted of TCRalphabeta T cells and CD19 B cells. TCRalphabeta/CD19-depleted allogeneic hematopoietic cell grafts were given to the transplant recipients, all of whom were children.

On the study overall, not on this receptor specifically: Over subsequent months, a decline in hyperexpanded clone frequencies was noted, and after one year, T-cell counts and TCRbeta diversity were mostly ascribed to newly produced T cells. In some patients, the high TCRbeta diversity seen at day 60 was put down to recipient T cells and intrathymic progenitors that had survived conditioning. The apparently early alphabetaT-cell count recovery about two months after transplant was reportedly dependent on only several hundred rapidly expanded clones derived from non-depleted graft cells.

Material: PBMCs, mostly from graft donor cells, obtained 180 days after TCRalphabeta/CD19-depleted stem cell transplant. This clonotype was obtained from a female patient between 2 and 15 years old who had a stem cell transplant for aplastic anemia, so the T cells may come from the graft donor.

The CDR3 region has the sequence CSVGVRYGYTF. The nucleotide sequence is given as TGCAGTGTAGGGGTTCGGTATGGCTACACCTTC. The sequence joins TRBV20-1 to TRBJ1-2, and possibly TRBD1, on 5 matching bases. The germline V gene encodes CDR1 DFQATT and CDR2 SNEGSKA (reference sequence). The V end loses 7 bases and the J end loses 5 bases, and a stretch of 11 bases separates them. The CDR3 runs 11 amino acids, cysteine and phenylalanine included. Just CDR3 DNA is preserved here, 33 bases in frame from base 1.